Listed below are T cell receptor beta chains from one sample, sequenced in a study of beta chain features in type 1 diabetes. Here immunoSEQ multiplex PCR was the method, and the copy in TCRdb shows in-frame clones only, minus some. Altogether about 350,000 clones are present, roughly a fifth being singletons, with the ten largest covering 0.044%. Sequencing used naive CD4+ T cells from blood. The receptors derive from a woman between 18 and 29 years old in good health. CDR3s include the opening cysteine and the closing phenylalanine or tryptophan. Each record gives: J gene, D gene, V gene, clone size, CDR3 protein, CDR3 DNA. The D gene is left open where the match is weak. Expanded clones get a size class; other rows say once, few or many, or leave the size out.

>TRBJ1-2|.|TRBV15|few
CATSRGAGSYGYTF
TGTGCCACCAGCAGAGGAGCGGGCTCCTATGGCTACACCTTC
>TRBJ2-2|TRBD1|TRBV25-1|few
CASSEWGQGKTGELFF
TGTGCCAGCAGTGAGTGGGGACAGGGAAAGACCGGGGAGCTGTTTTTT
>TRBJ2-3|.|TRBV28|few
CASSFTGGTDTQYF
TGTGCCAGCAGTTTTACGGGGGGCACAGATACGCAGTATTTT
>TRBJ1-5|TRBD1|TRBV15|few
CATSRGPGTANQPQHF
TGTGCCACCAGCAGAGGCCCTGGGACAGCAAATCAGCCCCAGCATTTT
>TRBJ1-2|.|TRBV7-2|few
CASSLRTGKDYGYTF
TGTGCCAGCAGCTTACGGACTGGTAAAGACTATGGCTACACCTTC
>TRBJ1-2|TRBD1|TRBV19|few
CATRPGTAGYTF
TGTGCCACCAGACCCGGGACAGCTGGCTACACCTTC
>TRBJ1-5|.|TRBV2|.
CASSEQGFGNQPQHF
TGTGCCAGCAGTGAACAGGGGTTCGGCAATCAGCCCCAGCATTTT
>TRBJ1-6|.|TRBV5-1|.
CASSLGAGYNSPLHF
TGCGCCAGCAGCTTGGGGGCAGGGTATAATTCACCCCTCCACTTT
>TRBJ2-5|TRBD2|TRBV2|few
CASTAGGQETQYF
TGTGCCAGTACGGCGGGGGGGCAAGAGACCCAGTACTTC
>TRBJ2-2|TRBD2|TRBV5-1|.
CASRLPGLEGTGELFF
TGCGCCAGCCGACTCCCGGGACTAGAGGGCACCGGGGAGCTGTTTTTT
>TRBJ1-1|TRBD1|TRBV7-3|few
CASSLDRVGAEAFF
TGTGCCAGCAGCTTAGACAGGGTGGGGGCTGAAGCTTTCTTT
>TRBJ2-2|TRBD1|TRBV27|.
CASSGETGDENTGELFF
TGTGCCAGCAGTGGAGAGACAGGGGATGAGAACACCGGGGAGCTGTTTTTT
>TRBJ1-1|TRBD1|TRBV5-1|.
CASSTGTANTEAFF
TGCGCCAGCAGCACCGGGACAGCTAACACTGAAGCTTTCTTT
>TRBJ2-3|TRBD2|TRBV11-2|.
CASSLSSGRDTQYF
TGTGCCAGCAGCTTATCTAGCGGGAGGGATACGCAGTATTTT
>TRBJ2-5|.|TRBV5-1|few
CASSLIPGSQETQYF
TGCGCCAGCAGCCTAATCCCCGGGTCCCAAGAGACCCAGTACTTC
>TRBJ2-5|TRBD1|TRBV18|few
CASSPLSGQGGETQYF
TGTGCCAGCTCACCACTGTCCGGACAGGGAGGAGAGACCCAGTACTTC
>TRBJ2-1|TRBD2|TRBV19|few
CASSYRGEEFF
TGTGCCAGTAGTTACCGGGGGGAAGAGTTCTTC
>TRBJ2-5|.|TRBV9|few
CASSVDRAQETQYF
TGTGCCAGCAGCGTAGACAGGGCCCAAGAGACCCAGTACTTC
>TRBJ1-2|.|TRBV15|.
CATSIRTGNYGYTF
TGTGCCACCAGCATCAGGACTGGGAACTATGGCTACACCTTC